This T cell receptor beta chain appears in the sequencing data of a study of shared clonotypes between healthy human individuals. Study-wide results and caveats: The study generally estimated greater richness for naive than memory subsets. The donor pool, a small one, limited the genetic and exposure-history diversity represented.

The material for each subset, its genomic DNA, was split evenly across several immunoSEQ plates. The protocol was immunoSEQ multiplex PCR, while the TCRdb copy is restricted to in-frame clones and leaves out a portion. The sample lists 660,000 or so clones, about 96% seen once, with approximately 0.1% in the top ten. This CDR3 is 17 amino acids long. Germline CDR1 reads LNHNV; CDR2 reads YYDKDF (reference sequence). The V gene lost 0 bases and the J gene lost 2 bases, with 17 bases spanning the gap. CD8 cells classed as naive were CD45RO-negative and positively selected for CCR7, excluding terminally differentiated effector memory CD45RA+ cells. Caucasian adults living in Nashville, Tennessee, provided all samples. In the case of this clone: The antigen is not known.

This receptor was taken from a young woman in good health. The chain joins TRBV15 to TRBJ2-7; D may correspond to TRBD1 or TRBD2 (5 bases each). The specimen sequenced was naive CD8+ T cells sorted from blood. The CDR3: CATSRDWSGAMTYEQYF. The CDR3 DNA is TGTGCCACCAGCAGAGATTGGTCCGGGGCCATGACCTACGAGCAGTACTTC.